This TCR beta chain emerged from a study of blood T cells in healthy people across ages. On this clonotype itself: Its specificity is unknown.

The amount of total RNA extracted per sample was at least 5.5 micrograms. General study findings and limits: The study found TCR beta diversity correlated strongly with naive T cell percentage. Aged donors had fewer naive CD4+ cells and lower diversity than long-lived donors.

Combining a sample-barcoded 5' primer with a J-beta primer mix, a second PCR ran for roughly 7 to 11 cycles. Each sample provided no less than 3 million CDR3-containing paired-end reads. MiXCR, applied by TCRdb to the 5' RACE reads, yields one record per CDR3 protein. The sample has approximately 700,000 distinct CDR3 sequences; about 34% are singletons. The CDR3 is 15 amino acids. Germline V gives CDR1 MNHEY, CDR2 SMNVEV (reference sequence). The chain links TRBV27 to TRBJ2-4; D is perhaps TRBD2 (5 bases). The J call may be faulty, since TRBJ2-7 better matches the DNA end. The source is a woman aged 80 or over in good health. The sequenced material came from blood. The CDR3 DNA reads TGTGCCAGCAGTTTATGGTCCGGGAATACGGACGAGCAGTACTTC. Translating gives CASSLWSGNTDEQYF.